This TCR beta chain stems from a study of T-cell memory formation after mild COVID-19. With constant-segment primers, 5'RACE yielded cDNA libraries of TCR alpha and TCR beta that carried sample barcodes and UMIs. One entry per CDR3 protein, called by TCRdb with MiXCR from the 5' RACE reads. The sample records a few hundred thousand distinct CDR3 sequences, about 15% being singletons. V lost 4 bases to trimming and J lost 9 bases; unmatched junction nucleotides: 6. The CDR3 has 15 residues. Looked up from germline, CDR1 is SGHRS and CDR2 is YFSETQ. This clonotype was detected a few times. This sequence joins TRBV5-1 and TRBJ2-1, with 14 bases that match TRBD2. This TCR was recovered from a man aged 18 to 30 who had mild COVID-19 (a few samples of this study predate the infection). Cell type and time point are not known. Sequencing was carried out using PBMCs or a T cell subset sorted from them (not recorded which). The CDR3 nucleotides are TGCGCCAGCAGCACTGGACTAGCGGGGGGTGGTGAGCAGTTCTTC. It yields the protein CASSTGLAGGGEQFF.